The source of this T cell receptor (beta chain) is a study of cytomegalovirus exposure and HLA in healthy donors. PCR was performed using 60 Vbeta and 13 Jbeta primers. The table came from immunoSEQ multiplex PCR; TCRdb's copy has only in-frame clones and leaves some out. Here the sample table reports approximately 72,000 clones. Those who donated were healthy bone marrow donors. After removal of 5 bases from V and 6 bases from J, the junction contained 13 bases not matched to a gene. Germline assignment: CDR1 MGHRA and CDR2 YSYEKL. This CDR3 has 16 residues. This TCR was sampled from a man aged 40-55 years in good health and CMV-seronegative. This sequence joins TRBV4-1 and TRBJ1-5; 7 positions agree with TRBD1. Sequencing used PBMCs. In DNA, the CDR3 is TGCGCCAGCAGCGAACGCGGAGGGGGCGGCGGTCAGCCCCAGCATTTT. Translating gives CASSERGGGGGQPQHF.